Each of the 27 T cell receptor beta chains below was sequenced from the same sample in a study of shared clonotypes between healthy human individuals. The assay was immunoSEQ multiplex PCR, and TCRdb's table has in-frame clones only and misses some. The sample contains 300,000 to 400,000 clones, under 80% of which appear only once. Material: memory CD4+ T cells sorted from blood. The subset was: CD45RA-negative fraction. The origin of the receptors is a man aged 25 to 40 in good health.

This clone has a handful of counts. The CDR3 DNA reads TGTGCCAGCAGACCTTTCGGGAGTCTCAATCAGCCCCAGCATTTT. Translating gives CASRPFGSLNQPQHF. V is TRBV28 and J is TRBJ1-5; no firm D call. The CDR3 has 15 residues. Per the germline V gene, CDR1 is MDHEN and CDR2 is SYDVKM. V was pared by 6 bases and J by 3 bases, with 15 bases between.

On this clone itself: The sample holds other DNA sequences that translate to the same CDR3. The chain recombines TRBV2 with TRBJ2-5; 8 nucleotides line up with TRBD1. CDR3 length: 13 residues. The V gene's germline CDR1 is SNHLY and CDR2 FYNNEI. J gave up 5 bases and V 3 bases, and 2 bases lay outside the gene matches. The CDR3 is CASSDRGRETQYF. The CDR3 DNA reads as TGTGCCAGCAGTGACAGGGGGCGCGAGACCCAGTACTTC.

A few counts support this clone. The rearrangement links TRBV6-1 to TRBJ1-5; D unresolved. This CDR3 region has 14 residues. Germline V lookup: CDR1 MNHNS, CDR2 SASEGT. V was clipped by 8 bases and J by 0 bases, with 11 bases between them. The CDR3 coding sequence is TGTGCCAGCTCGACAATCATTAGCAATCAGCCCCAGCATTTT. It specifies CASSTIISNQPQHF.

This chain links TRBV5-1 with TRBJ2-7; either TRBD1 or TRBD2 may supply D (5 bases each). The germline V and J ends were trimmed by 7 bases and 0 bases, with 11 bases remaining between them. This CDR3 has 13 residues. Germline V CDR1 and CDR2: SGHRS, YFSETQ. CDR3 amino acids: CASSGTVSYEQYF. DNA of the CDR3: TGCGCCAGCTCCGGGACGGTCTCCTACGAGCAGTACTTC.

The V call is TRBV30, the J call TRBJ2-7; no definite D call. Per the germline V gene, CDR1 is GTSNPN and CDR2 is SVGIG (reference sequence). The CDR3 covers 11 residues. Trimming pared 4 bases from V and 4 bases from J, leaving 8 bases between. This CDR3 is CAWITGYEQYF. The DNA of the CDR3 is TGTGCCTGGATTACTGGATACGAGCAGTACTTC. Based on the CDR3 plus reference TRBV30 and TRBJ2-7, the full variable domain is SQTIHQWPATLVQPVGSPLSLECTVEGTSNPNLYWYRQAAGRGLQLLFYSVGIGQISSEVPQNLSASRPQDRQFILSSKKLLLSDSGFYLCAWITGYEQYFGPGTRLTVT.

The CDR3 loop is CASSQTTGGSTPGTQYF. The CDR3 DNA is TGCGCCAGCAGCCAGACCACCGGGGGATCGACCCCAGGGACGCAGTATTTT. The chain employs TRBV4-3 and TRBJ2-3, with a tentative D call TRBD2 (6 bases). The CDR3 sequence is 17 residues long. Germline V CDR1 and CDR2: LGHNA, YSLEER. V gave up 3 bases and J gave up 9 bases, with 25 bases separating them.

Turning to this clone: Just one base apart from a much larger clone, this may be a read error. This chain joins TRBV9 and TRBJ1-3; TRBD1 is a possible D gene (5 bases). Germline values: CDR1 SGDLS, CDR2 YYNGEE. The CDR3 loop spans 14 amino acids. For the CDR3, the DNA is TGTGCCAACAGCGGCGACAGCTCTGGAAACACCATATATTTT. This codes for CANSGDSSGNTIYF.

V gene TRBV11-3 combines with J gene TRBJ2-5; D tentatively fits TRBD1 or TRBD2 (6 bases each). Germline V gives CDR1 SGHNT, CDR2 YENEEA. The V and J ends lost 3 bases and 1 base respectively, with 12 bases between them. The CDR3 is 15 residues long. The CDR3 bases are TGTGCCAGCAGCTTGGGGGGCGGGATCCAAGAGACCCAGTACTTC. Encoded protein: CASSLGGGIQETQYF.

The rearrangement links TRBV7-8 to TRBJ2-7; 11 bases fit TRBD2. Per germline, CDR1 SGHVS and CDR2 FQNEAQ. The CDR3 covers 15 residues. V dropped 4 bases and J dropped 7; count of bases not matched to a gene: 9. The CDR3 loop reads CASSSLTSGMGEQYF. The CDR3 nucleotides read TGTGCCAGCAGCTCCCTGACTAGCGGGATGGGTGAGCAGTACTTC.

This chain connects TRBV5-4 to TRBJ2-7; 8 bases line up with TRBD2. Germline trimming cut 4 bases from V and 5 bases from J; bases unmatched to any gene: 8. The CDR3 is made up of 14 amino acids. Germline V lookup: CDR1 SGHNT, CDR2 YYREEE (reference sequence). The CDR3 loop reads CASSPGGGSDEQYF. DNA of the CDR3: TGTGCCAGCAGCCCCGGGGGGGGATCGGACGAGCAGTACTTC.

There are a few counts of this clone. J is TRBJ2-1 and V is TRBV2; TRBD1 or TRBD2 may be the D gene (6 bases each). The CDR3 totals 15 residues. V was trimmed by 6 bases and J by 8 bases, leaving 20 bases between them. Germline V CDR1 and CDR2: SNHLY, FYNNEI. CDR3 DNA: TGTGCCAGCAGCCCCCTTTCGCAGGGGACTTATGAGCAGTTCTTC. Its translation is CASSPLSQGTYEQFF.

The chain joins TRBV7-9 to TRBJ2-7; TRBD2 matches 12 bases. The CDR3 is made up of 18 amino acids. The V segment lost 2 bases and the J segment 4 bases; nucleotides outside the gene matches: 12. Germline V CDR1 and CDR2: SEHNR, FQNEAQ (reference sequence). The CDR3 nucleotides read TGTGCCAGCAGCTTACCACTAGCGGGAGGTCCGGGGGCTTACGAGCAGTACTTC. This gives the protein CASSLPLAGGPGAYEQYF.

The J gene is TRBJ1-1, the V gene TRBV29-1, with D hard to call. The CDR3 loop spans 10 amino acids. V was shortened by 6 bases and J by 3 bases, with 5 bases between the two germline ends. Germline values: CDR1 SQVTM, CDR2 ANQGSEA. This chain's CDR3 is CSVGDTEAFF. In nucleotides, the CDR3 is TGCAGCGTGGGCGACACTGAAGCTTTCTTT.

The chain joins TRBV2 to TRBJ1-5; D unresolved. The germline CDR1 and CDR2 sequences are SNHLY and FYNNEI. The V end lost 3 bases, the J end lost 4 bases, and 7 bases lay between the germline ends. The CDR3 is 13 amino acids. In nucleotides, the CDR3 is TGTGCCAGCAGTGACGAGGTAAATCAGCCCCAGCATTTT. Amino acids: CASSDEVNQPQHF.

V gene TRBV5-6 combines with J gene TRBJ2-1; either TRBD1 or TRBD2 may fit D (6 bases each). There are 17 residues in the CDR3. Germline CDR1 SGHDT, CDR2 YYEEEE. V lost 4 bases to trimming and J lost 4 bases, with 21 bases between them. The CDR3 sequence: CASSRGAGVNRYNEQFF. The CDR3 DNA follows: TGTGCCAGCAGCAGGGGGGCGGGTGTTAATCGTTACAATGAGCAGTTCTTC. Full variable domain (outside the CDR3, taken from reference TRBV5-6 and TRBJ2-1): DAGVTQSPTHLIKTRGQQVTLRCSPKSGHDTVSWYQQALGQGPQFIFQYYEEEERQRGNFPDRFSGHQFPNYSSELNVNALLLGDSALYLCASSRGAGVNRYNEQFFGPGTRLTVL.

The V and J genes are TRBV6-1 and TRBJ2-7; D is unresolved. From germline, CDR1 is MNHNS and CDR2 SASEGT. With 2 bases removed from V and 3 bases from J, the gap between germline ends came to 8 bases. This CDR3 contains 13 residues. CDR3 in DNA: TGTGCCAGCAGTGAATCATACAACTACGAGCAGTACTTC. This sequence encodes CASSESYNYEQYF.

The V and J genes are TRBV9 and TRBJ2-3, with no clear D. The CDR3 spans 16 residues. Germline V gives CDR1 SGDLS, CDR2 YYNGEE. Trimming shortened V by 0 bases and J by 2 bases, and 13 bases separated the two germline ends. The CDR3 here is CASSVDGSSFTDTQYF. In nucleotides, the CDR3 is TGTGCCAGCAGCGTAGACGGCAGCTCCTTCACAGATACGCAGTATTTT.

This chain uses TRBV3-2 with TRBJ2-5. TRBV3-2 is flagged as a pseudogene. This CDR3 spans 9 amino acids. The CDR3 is CASSRWDYF. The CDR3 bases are TGTGCCAGCAGCCGCTGGGACTACTTC.

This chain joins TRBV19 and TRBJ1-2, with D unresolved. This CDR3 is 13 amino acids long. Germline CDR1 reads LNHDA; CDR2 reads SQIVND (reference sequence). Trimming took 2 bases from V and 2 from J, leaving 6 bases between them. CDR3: CASSIRLNYGYTF. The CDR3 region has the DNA TGTGCCAGTAGTATAAGGCTGAACTATGGCTACACCTTC.

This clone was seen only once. This CDR3 is CASRPGGGHEKLFF. The CDR3 region has the DNA TGTGCCAGCAGACCAGGGGGAGGCCATGAAAAACTGTTTTTT. V is TRBV28 and J is TRBJ1-4; 7 nucleotides align to TRBD1. With 6 bases clipped from V and 6 bases from J, the junction kept 7 bases outside the gene matches. CDR3 length: 14 amino acids. Germline V lookup: CDR1 MDHEN, CDR2 SYDVKM. Drawing the rest from reference TRBV28 and TRBJ1-4, the complete variable domain is DVKVTQSSRYLVKRTGEKVFLECVQDMDHENMFWYRQDPGLGLRLIYFSYDVKMKEKGDIPEGYSVSREKKERFSLILESASTNQTSMYLCASRPGGGHEKLFFGSGTQLSVL.

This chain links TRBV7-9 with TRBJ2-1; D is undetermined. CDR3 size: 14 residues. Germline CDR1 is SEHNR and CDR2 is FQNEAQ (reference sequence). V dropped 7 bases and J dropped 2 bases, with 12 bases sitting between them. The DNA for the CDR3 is TGTGCCAGCATCCGCGCCCGGACCTACAATGAGCAGTTCTTC. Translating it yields CASIRARTYNEQFF.

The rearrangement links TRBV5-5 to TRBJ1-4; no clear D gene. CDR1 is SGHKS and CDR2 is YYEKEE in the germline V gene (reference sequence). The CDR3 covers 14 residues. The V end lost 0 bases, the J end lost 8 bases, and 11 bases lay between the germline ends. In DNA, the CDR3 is TGTGCCAGCAGCTTGGCTCCGAATTTAGAAAAACTGTTTTTT. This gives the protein CASSLAPNLEKLFF.

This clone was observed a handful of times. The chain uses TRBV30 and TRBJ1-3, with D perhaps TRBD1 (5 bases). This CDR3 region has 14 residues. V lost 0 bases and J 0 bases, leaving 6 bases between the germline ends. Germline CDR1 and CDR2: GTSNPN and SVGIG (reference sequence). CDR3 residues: CAWSVGLSGNTIYF. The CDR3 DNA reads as TGTGCCTGGAGTGTGGGGCTCTCTGGAAACACCATATATTTT.

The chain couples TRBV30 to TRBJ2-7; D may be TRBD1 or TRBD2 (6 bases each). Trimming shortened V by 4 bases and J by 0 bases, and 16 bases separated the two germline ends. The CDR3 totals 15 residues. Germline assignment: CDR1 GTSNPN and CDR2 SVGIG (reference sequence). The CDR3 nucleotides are TGTGCCTGGACCCCCGGGGGCGGACGCTCCTACGAGCAGTACTTC. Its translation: CAWTPGGGRSYEQYF.

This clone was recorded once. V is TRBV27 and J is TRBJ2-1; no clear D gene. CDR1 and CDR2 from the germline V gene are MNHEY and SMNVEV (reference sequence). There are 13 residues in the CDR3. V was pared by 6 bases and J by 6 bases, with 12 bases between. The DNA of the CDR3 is TGTGCCAGCAGATTCTTAGAGTCCAATGAGCAGTTCTTC. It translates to CASRFLESNEQFF.

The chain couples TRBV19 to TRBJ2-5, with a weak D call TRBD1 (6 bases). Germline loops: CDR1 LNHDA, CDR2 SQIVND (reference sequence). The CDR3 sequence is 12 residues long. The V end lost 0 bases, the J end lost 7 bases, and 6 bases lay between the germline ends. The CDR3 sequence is CASSIEGGTQYF. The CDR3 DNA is TGTGCCAGTAGTATAGAAGGGGGGACCCAGTACTTC. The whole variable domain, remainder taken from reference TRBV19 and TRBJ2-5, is DGGITQSPKYLFRKEGQNVTLSCEQNLNHDAMYWYRQDPGQGLRLIYYSQIVNDFQKGDIAEGYSVSREKKESFPLTVTSAQKNPTAFYLCASSIEGGTQYFGPGTRLLVL.

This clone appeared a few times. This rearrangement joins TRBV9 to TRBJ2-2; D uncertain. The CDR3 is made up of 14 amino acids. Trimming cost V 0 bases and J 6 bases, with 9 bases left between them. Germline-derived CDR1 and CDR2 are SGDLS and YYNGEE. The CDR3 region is CASSVAMAPGELFF. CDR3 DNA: TGTGCCAGCAGCGTAGCTATGGCACCCGGGGAGCTGTTTTTT.